This T cell receptor (beta chain) is from a study of CD8 T cells in ankylosing spondylitis. V trimming: 4 bases; J trimming: 5 bases; junction bases outside the gene matches: 7. This CDR3 spans 16 amino acids. CDR1 is SGDLS, CDR2 YYNGEE, per germline. From the 5' RACE reads, TCRdb called clonotypes with MiXCR, one entry per CDR3 protein. The top ten clones hold roughly a third of a sample with a few hundred thousand distinct CDR3 sequences, over 15% of them seen once. The chain employs TRBV9 and TRBJ2-1; 12 bases agree with TRBD2. The clonotype comes from a male donor with ankylosing spondylitis or in good health (not recorded which). The sequencing input was blood, either unsorted or a sorted T cell fraction (not recorded which). CDR3 sequence (DNA): TGTGCCAGCAGCATCTCGACTAGCGGGAGTAACAATGAGCAGTTCTTC. Its protein is CASSISTSGSNNEQFF.